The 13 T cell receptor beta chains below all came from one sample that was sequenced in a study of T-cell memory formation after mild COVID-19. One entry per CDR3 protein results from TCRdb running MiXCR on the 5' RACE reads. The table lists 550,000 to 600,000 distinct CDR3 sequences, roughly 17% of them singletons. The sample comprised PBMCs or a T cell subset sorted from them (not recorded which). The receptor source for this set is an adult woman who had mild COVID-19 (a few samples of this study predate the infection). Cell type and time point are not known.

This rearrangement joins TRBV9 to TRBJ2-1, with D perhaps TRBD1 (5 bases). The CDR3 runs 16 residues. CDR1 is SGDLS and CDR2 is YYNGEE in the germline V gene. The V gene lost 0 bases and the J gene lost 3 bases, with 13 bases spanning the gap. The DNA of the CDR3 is TGTGCCAGCAGCGTAGAACCGACAGAAGGCTACAATGAGCAGTTCTTC. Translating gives CASSVEPTEGYNEQFF. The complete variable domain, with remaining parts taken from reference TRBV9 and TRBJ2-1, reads DSGVTQTPKHLITATGQRVTLRCSPRSGDLSVYWYQQSLDQGLQFLIQYYNGEERAKGNILERFSAQQFPDLHSELNLSSLELGDSALYFCASSVEPTEGYNEQFFGPGTRLTVL.

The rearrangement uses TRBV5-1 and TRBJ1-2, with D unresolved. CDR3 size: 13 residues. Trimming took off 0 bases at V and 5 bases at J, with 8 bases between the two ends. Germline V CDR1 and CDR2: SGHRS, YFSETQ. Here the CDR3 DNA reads TGCGCCAGCAGCTTGGGAGCCCCTTATGGCTACACCTTC. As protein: CASSLGAPYGYTF. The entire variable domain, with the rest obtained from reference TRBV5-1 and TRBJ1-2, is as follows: KAGVTQTPRYLIKTRGQQVTLSCSPISGHRSVSWYQQTPGQGLQFLFEYFSETQRNKGNFPGRFSGRQFSNSRSEMNVSTLELGDSALYLCASSLGAPYGYTFGSGTRLTVV.

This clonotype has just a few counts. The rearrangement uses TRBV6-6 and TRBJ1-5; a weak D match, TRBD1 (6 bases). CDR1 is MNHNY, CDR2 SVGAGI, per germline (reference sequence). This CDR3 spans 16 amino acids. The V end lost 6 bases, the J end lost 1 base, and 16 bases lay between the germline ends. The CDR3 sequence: CASSPGPGASNQPQHF. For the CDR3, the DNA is TGTGCCAGCAGCCCCGGGCCAGGGGCCAGCAATCAGCCCCAGCATTTT.

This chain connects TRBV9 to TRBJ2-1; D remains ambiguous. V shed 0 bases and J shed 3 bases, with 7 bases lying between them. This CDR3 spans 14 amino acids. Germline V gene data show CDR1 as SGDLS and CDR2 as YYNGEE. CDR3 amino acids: CASSVGEDYNEQFF. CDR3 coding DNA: TGTGCCAGCAGCGTAGGTGAGGACTACAATGAGCAGTTCTTC.

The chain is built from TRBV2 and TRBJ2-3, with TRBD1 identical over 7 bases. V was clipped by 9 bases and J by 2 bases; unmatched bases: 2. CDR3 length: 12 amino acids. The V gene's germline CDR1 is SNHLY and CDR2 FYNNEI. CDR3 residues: CARQGNTDTQYF. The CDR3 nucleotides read TGTGCCAGACAGGGGAACACAGATACGCAGTATTTT.

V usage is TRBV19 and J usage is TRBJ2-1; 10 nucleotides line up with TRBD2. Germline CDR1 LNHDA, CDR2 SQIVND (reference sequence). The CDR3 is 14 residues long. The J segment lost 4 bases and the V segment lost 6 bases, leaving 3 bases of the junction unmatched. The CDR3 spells CASRWTSGYNEQFF. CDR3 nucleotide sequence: TGTGCCAGTAGGTGGACTAGCGGTTACAATGAGCAGTTCTTC.

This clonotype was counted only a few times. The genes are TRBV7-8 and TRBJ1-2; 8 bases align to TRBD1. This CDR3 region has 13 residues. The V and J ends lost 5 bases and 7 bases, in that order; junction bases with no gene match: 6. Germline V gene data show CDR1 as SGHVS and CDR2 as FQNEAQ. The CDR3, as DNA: TGTGCCAGCAGCCGACAGGGGAGAGGTGGCTACACCTTC. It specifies CASSRQGRGGYTF.

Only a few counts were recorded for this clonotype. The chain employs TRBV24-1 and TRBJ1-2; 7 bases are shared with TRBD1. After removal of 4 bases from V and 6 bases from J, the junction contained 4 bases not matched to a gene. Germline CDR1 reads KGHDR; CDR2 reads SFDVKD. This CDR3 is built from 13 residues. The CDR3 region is CATSEATGNGYTF. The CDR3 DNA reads TGTGCCACCAGTGAAGCGACAGGGAATGGCTACACCTTC.

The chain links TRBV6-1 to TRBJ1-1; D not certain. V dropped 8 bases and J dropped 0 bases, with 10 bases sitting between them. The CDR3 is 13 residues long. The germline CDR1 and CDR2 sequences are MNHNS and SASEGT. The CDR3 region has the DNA TGTGCCAGCGACCCTATCATGAACACTGAAGCTTTCTTT. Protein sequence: CASDPIMNTEAFF.

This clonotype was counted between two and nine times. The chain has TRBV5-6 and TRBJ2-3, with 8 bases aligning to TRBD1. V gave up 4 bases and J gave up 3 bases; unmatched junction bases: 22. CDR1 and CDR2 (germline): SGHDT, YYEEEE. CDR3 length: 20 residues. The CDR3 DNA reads TGTGCCAGCAGCCTGGCGGCAGGGGGCACGCTAGAGGCGGGGACAGATACGCAGTATTTT. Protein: CASSLAAGGTLEAGTDTQYF.

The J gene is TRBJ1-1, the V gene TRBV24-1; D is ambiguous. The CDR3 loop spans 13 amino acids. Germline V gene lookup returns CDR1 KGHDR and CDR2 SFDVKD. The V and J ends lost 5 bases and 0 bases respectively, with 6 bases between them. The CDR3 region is CATSGELNTEAFF. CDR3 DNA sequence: TGTGCCACCAGTGGGGAGTTGAACACTGAAGCTTTCTTT.

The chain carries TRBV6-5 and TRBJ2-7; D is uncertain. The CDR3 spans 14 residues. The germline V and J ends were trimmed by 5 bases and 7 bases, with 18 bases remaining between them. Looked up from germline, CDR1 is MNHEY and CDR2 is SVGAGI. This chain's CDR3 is CASSPRTRRGEQYF. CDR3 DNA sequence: TGTGCCAGCAGTCCCCGGACCCGACGCGGAGAGCAGTACTTC.

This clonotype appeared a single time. The CDR3 spells CASSSNLGLNTEAFF. CDR3 DNA: TGTGCCAGCAGTTCCAACCTGGGCCTAAACACTGAAGCTTTCTTT. The chain has TRBV27 and TRBJ1-1; D is unclear. This CDR3 comprises 15 residues. CDR1 is MNHEY and CDR2 is SMNVEV in the germline V gene (reference sequence). V lost 4 bases to trimming and J lost 2 bases, with 14 bases between them.